This passage covers 32 T cell receptor beta chains from one sample sequenced in a study of CD8+ T cells in alopecia areata. Treatment here: oral pan-JAK inhibitor, 5-10 mg twice daily. Sequencing used cDNA as its template, made by extracting RNA and reverse transcribing it. Using immunoSEQ multiplex PCR, the repertoire was profiled, and TCRdb retains in-frame clones only, with some absent. The top ten hold roughly 1.2% of the sample, which has approximately 210,000 clones, more than 60% seen once. This specimen was CD4+ T cells sorted from blood, taken at week 44, from a patient treated with tofacitinib. These receptors originate from a human donor with alopecia areata.

The rearrangement uses TRBV27 and TRBJ2-3; 7 nucleotides agree with TRBD1. The trim removed 5 bases at V and 4 bases at J, leaving 9 bases unmatched. Germline V gene data show CDR1 as MNHEY and CDR2 as SMNVEV (reference sequence). This CDR3 spans 15 amino acids. CDR3 loop: CASSTSRQGADTQYF. In DNA, the CDR3 is TGTGCCAGCAGTACGAGCCGACAGGGTGCAGATACGCAGTATTTT.

V gene TRBV29-1 combines with J gene TRBJ2-5, with a possible D match to TRBD2 (6 bases). Per germline, CDR1 SQVTM and CDR2 ANQGSEA. This CDR3 comprises 12 residues. Deletions cut 4 bases from V and 4 bases from J, with 10 bases between. The CDR3 region has the DNA TGCAGCGTTGTGAGGGGAGGAGAGACCCAGTACTTC. As protein: CSVVRGGETQYF.

This chain links TRBV30 with TRBJ1-2, with a possible D match to TRBD1 (6 bases). CDR3 size: 16 residues. Per germline, CDR1 GTSNPN and CDR2 SVGIG (reference sequence). Trimming took 4 bases from V and 1 from J, leaving 19 bases between them. This CDR3 reads CAWNGGRGSSNYGYTF. For the CDR3, the DNA is TGTGCCTGGAACGGGGGGCGCGGAAGTAGTAACTATGGCTACACCTTC. The full variable domain, with the rest looked up from reference TRBV30 and TRBJ1-2, is SQTIHQWPATLVQPVGSPLSLECTVEGTSNPNLYWYRQAAGRGLQLLFYSVGIGQISSEVPQNLSASRPQDRQFILSSKKLLLSDSGFYLCAWNGGRGSSNYGYTFGSGTRLTVV.

The chain recombines TRBV4-1 with TRBJ1-4; D call uncertain. The CDR3 sequence is 13 residues long. Germline lookup yields CDR1 MGHRA and CDR2 YSYEKL. Trimming cost V 4 bases and J 4 bases, with 7 bases left between them. The CDR3 DNA reads as TGCGCCAGCAGCCGGGCGTATAATGAAAAACTGTTTTTT. This gives the protein CASSRAYNEKLFF.

To note about this clone: The same CDR3 arises from other DNA sequences in this sample as well. The chain carries TRBV2 and TRBJ1-4, with 9 positions matching TRBD1. The ends lost 6 bases at V and 8 bases at J; junction bases unmatched: 4. CDR1 and CDR2 (germline): SNHLY, FYNNEI. This CDR3 is 13 amino acids long. The CDR3 loop is CASRGQGGEKLFF. CDR3 sequence (DNA): TGTGCCAGCAGGGGACAGGGAGGCGAAAAACTGTTTTTT.

V gene TRBV4-3 combines with J gene TRBJ2-5; D might be TRBD2 (5 bases). The CDR3 covers 16 residues. Trimming shortened V by 1 base and J by 3 bases, and 15 bases separated the two germline ends. The germline V gene encodes CDR1 LGHNA and CDR2 YSLEER. The CDR3: CASSQGVAGGKETQYF. The CDR3 DNA is TGCGCCAGCAGCCAAGGTGTGGCGGGCGGTAAAGAGACCCAGTACTTC.

The genes are TRBV29-1 and TRBJ2-7; 12 bases match TRBD1. The germline CDR1 and CDR2 sequences are SQVTM and ANQGSEA. This CDR3 has 14 residues. The V segment lost 0 bases and the J segment 7 bases; nucleotides outside the gene matches: 4. DNA for the CDR3: TGCAGCGTTGAAGAAGGGACAGGGGGCGAGGAGCAGTACTTC. The encoded protein is CSVEEGTGGEEQYF.

The chain combines TRBV30 with TRBJ1-1; D remains ambiguous. V shed 0 bases and J shed 6 bases, with 11 bases lying between them. The germline V gene has CDR1 GTSNPN and CDR2 SVGIG (reference sequence). This CDR3 spans 13 amino acids. Written as DNA, the CDR3 is TGTGCCTGGAGTGTCGGGCGAACGGCTGAAGCTTTCTTT. The encoded protein is CAWSVGRTAEAFF. Drawing the rest from reference TRBV30 and TRBJ1-1, the complete variable domain is SQTIHQWPATLVQPVGSPLSLECTVEGTSNPNLYWYRQAAGRGLQLLFYSVGIGQISSEVPQNLSASRPQDRQFILSSKKLLLSDSGFYLCAWSVGRTAEAFFGQGTRLTVV.

Here the CDR3 reads CAWSSQSGYGYTF. CDR3 sequence (DNA): TGTGCCTGGAGTTCGCAGTCGGGATATGGCTACACCTTC. V gene TRBV30 combines with J gene TRBJ1-2; D gene ambiguous. The CDR3 has 13 residues. CDR1 and CDR2 (germline): GTSNPN, SVGIG (reference sequence). V dropped 2 bases and J dropped 5 bases, with 12 bases sitting between them.

V gene TRBV30 combines with J gene TRBJ2-7; maybe TRBD2 (5 bases). Per germline, CDR1 GTSNPN and CDR2 SVGIG (reference sequence). V lost 0 bases to trimming and J lost 7 bases, with 13 bases between them. This CDR3 contains 13 residues. The CDR3 region is CAWSVLNGVEQYF. The CDR3 nucleotides read TGTGCCTGGAGTGTGTTGAACGGGGTAGAGCAGTACTTC.

V gene TRBV2 combines with J gene TRBJ1-6; D is unresolved. Germline CDR1 reads SNHLY; CDR2 reads FYNNEI. Deletions cut 0 bases from V and 10 bases from J, with 10 bases between. The CDR3 spans 14 residues. CDR3 DNA sequence: TGTGCCAGCAGTGAAGCTGGAGGGTACTCACCCCTCCACTTT. It yields the protein CASSEAGGYSPLHF.

Here the CDR3 DNA reads TGTGCCAGCAGTCCCCAAAGGTTTCTGGTCATGAACACTGAAGCTTTCTTT. It encodes CASSPQRFLVMNTEAFF. The rearrangement uses TRBV27 and TRBJ1-1, with no clear D. Per germline, CDR1 MNHEY and CDR2 SMNVEV (reference sequence). Trimming pared 5 bases from V and 0 bases from J, leaving 19 bases between. The CDR3 consists of 17 residues.

This chain links TRBV6-5 with TRBJ2-3; no clear D gene. This CDR3 has 13 amino acids. Germline lookup yields CDR1 MNHEY and CDR2 SVGAGI. Trimming took 9 bases from V and 0 from J, leaving 10 bases between them. As DNA, the CDR3 is TGTGCCAGTACGGGTTCTAGCACAGATACGCAGTATTTT. It translates to CASTGSSTDTQYF.

V and J are TRBV30 and TRBJ1-2, with D unresolved. Between the trimmed V and J ends, which lost 2 bases and 6 bases, there was a span of 7 bases. The CDR3 length is 11 residues. The germline V gene has CDR1 GTSNPN and CDR2 SVGIG (reference sequence). The CDR3 DNA follows: TGTGCCTGGAGTTCAGGTGATGGCTACACCTTC. Amino acid sequence: CAWSSGDGYTF.

V and J are TRBV30 and TRBJ1-1; D is ambiguous. CDR1 and CDR2 from the germline V gene are GTSNPN and SVGIG (reference sequence). The CDR3 extends over 12 amino acids. The V end lost 4 bases, the J end lost 3 bases, and 9 bases lay between the germline ends. The CDR3: CAWIEGYTEAFF. The CDR3, as DNA: TGTGCCTGGATCGAGGGTTACACTGAAGCTTTCTTT. Full variable domain (rest looked up from reference TRBV30 and TRBJ1-1): SQTIHQWPATLVQPVGSPLSLECTVEGTSNPNLYWYRQAAGRGLQLLFYSVGIGQISSEVPQNLSASRPQDRQFILSSKKLLLSDSGFYLCAWIEGYTEAFFGQGTRLTVV.

The V and J genes are TRBV5-1 and TRBJ2-5, with D maybe TRBD2 (7 bases). CDR3 length: 15 amino acids. Trimming stripped 4 bases from V and 0 bases from J, with 13 bases between. From germline, CDR1 is SGHRS and CDR2 YFSETQ. Here the CDR3 reads CASSPGGANQETQYF. CDR3 in DNA: TGCGCCAGCAGCCCGGGGGGCGCCAACCAAGAGACCCAGTACTTC.

This chain connects TRBV30 to TRBJ1-1; no clear D. Germline V gene sequence: CDR1 GTSNPN, CDR2 SVGIG (reference sequence). The CDR3 is 13 amino acids. V lost 3 bases to trimming and J lost 0 bases, with 8 bases between them. The CDR3 region has the DNA TGTGCCTGGAGCCTGAGATTGAACACTGAAGCTTTCTTT. This gives the protein CAWSLRLNTEAFF.

The chain joins TRBV30 to TRBJ2-7; D unresolved. Germline V lookup: CDR1 GTSNPN, CDR2 SVGIG (reference sequence). Trimming removed 5 bases from V and 2 bases from J, with 10 bases in between. CDR3 length: 12 residues. The CDR3 DNA follows: TGTGCCTGGTCGTCCGGAACCTACGAGCAGTACTTC. This encodes CAWSSGTYEQYF.

In its sample, this clone is medium-sized. V and J are TRBV6-4 and TRBJ2-1, with 10 bases matching TRBD2. The junction had 3 bases not matched to a gene; V was cut back by 0 bases and J by 7 bases. This CDR3 contains 15 residues. CDR1 MRHNA and CDR2 SNTAGT come from the germline V gene. CDR3 nucleotides: TGTGCCAGCAGTGACTCGAGCGGGGGGGCAAATGAGCAGTTCTTC. As protein: CASSDSSGGANEQFF.

The chain uses TRBV7-3 and TRBJ2-5, with D perhaps TRBD2 (6 bases). V lost 5 bases and J 2 bases, leaving 12 bases between the germline ends. Per germline, CDR1 SGHTA and CDR2 FQGTGA. CDR3 length: 14 amino acids. The CDR3, as DNA: TGTGCCAGCAGCCCCTCGCGGGGTCAAGAGACCCAGTACTTC. Protein: CASSPSRGQETQYF.

This chain uses TRBV5-1 with TRBJ1-2; TRBD1 agrees at 7 bases. Germline assignment: CDR1 SGHRS and CDR2 YFSETQ. Losses at the gene ends were 1 base for V and 5 bases for J; bases not matched to a gene: 8. This CDR3 comprises 15 residues. The DNA of the CDR3 is TGCGCCAGCAGCTTGACAGGGGAAGGAGCATATGGCTACACCTTC. Its protein product is CASSLTGEGAYGYTF.

This clone showed up just a few times. The chain couples TRBV29-1 to TRBJ2-4; 8 nucleotides align to TRBD1. This CDR3 region has 11 residues. CDR1 and CDR2 (germline): SQVTM, ANQGSEA. The trim removed 6 bases at V and 5 bases at J, leaving 0 bases unmatched. The CDR3 loop is CSVGQENIQYF. The CDR3, as DNA: TGCAGCGTGGGACAGGAAAACATTCAGTACTTC.

This clone occurred once. This chain uses TRBV5-6 with TRBJ2-3; 9 bases fit TRBD1. Per the germline V gene, CDR1 is SGHDT and CDR2 is YYEEEE. Trimming removed 4 bases from V and 7 bases from J; junction bases left unmatched: 7. This CDR3 is built from 14 residues. The CDR3 region has the DNA TGTGCCAGCAGCGGGGGACAGGGTGAAAATACGCAGTATTTT. This codes for CASSGGQGENTQYF. Combining the CDR3 with reference TRBV5-6 and TRBJ2-3 gives the whole variable domain DAGVTQSPTHLIKTRGQQVTLRCSPKSGHDTVSWYQQALGQGPQFIFQYYEEEERQRGNFPDRFSGHQFPNYSSELNVNALLLGDSALYLCASSGGQGENTQYFGPGTRLTVL.

This chain joins TRBV7-2 and TRBJ1-2, with no clear D. Germline values: CDR1 SGHTA, CDR2 FQGNSA. The CDR3 sequence is 13 residues long. V was pared by 5 bases and J by 7 bases, with 14 bases between. DNA of the CDR3: TGTGCCAGCAGCCCGCAGGAGGAGAGTGGCTACACCTTC. Encoded protein: CASSPQEESGYTF.

The rearrangement joins TRBV29-1 to TRBJ2-5; no clear D. CDR1 SQVTM and CDR2 ANQGSEA come from the germline V gene. Trimming removed 4 bases at V and 8 bases at J, with 14 bases between. CDR3 length: 12 amino acids. The CDR3 region is CSVVTDLGTQYF. In nucleotides, the CDR3 is TGCAGCGTTGTGACGGACCTGGGTACCCAGTACTTC.

CDR3 residues: CASSLALQGHYGYTF. The CDR3 nucleotides read TGTGCCAGCAGCTTGGCCTTACAAGGTCACTATGGCTACACCTTC. This chain connects TRBV5-6 to TRBJ1-2; D unclear. V was clipped by 0 bases and J by 3 bases, with 12 bases between them. The CDR3 consists of 15 residues. Germline CDR1 SGHDT, CDR2 YYEEEE. Full variable domain (outside the CDR3, taken from reference TRBV5-6 and TRBJ1-2): DAGVTQSPTHLIKTRGQQVTLRCSPKSGHDTVSWYQQALGQGPQFIFQYYEEEERQRGNFPDRFSGHQFPNYSSELNVNALLLGDSALYLCASSLALQGHYGYTFGSGTRLTVV.

For this clone: A junction boundary mismatches the germline segment, possibly from a read error. The V gene is TRBV29-1, the J gene TRBJ2-6, with unresolved D. The CDR3 totals 13 residues. The germline V gene encodes CDR1 SQVTM and CDR2 ANQGSEA. The CDR3: CSVQESGANVLTF. DNA of the CDR3: TGCAGCGTTCAAGAGTCTGGGGCCAACGTCCTGACTTTC.

This clone was observed a few times. V usage is TRBV7-2 and J usage is TRBJ2-5, with 8 bases lining up with TRBD1. After removal of 4 bases from V and 2 bases from J, the junction contained 3 bases not matched to a gene. Germline V CDR1 and CDR2: SGHTA, FQGNSA. CDR3 length: 14 residues. CDR3 nucleotides: TGTGCCAGCAGCTCTGGACAGGGTCAAGAGACCCAGTACTTC. This translates into CASSSGQGQETQYF.

This clone was observed a handful of times. The chain has TRBV14 and TRBJ2-1; TRBD1 might be the D (6 bases). Germline V lookup: CDR1 SGHDN, CDR2 FVKESK. V shed 0 bases and J shed 9 bases, with 9 bases lying between them. The CDR3 totals 13 residues. The DNA of the CDR3 is TGTGCCAGCAGCCAAGATCTCAGGGGTGAGCAGTTCTTC. This encodes CASSQDLRGEQFF.

The chain is built from TRBV14 and TRBJ2-7; 7 positions match TRBD2. The CDR3 is 14 amino acids. Germline V lookup: CDR1 SGHDN, CDR2 FVKESK. Trimming removed 4 bases from V and 7 bases from J; junction bases left unmatched: 10. The CDR3 DNA sequence: TGTGCCAGCAGCCTAAAGCCGGGGAGGGGAGAGCAGTACTTC. This codes for CASSLKPGRGEQYF.

V gene TRBV19 combines with J gene TRBJ1-2; D possibly corresponds to TRBD1 (6 bases). V was trimmed by 5 bases and J by 6 bases, leaving 22 bases between them. The CDR3 totals 16 residues. CDR1 is LNHDA, CDR2 SQIVND, per germline (reference sequence). CDR3 DNA: TGTGCCAGTAGTGGCCTCGGGACATCATCCAGGGATGGCTACACCTTC. Amino acids: CASSGLGTSSRDGYTF.

The rearrangement uses TRBV19 and TRBJ2-5, with 10 bases lining up with TRBD1. The CDR3 is 15 residues long. Germline V gene sequence: CDR1 LNHDA, CDR2 SQIVND (reference sequence). Germline trimming cut 5 bases from V and 1 base from J; bases unmatched to any gene: 4. CDR3 bases: TGTGCCAGTAGTCTTCGGGACAGGGGCCAAGAGACCCAGTACTTC. This gives the protein CASSLRDRGQETQYF. Combining the CDR3 with reference TRBV19 and TRBJ2-5 gives the whole variable domain DGGITQSPKYLFRKEGQNVTLSCEQNLNHDAMYWYRQDPGQGLRLIYYSQIVNDFQKGDIAEGYSVSREKKESFPLTVTSAQKNPTAFYLCASSLRDRGQETQYFGPGTRLLVL.